The sequence of this TCR beta chain was determined in a study of T cells in Graves' hyperthyroidism and ophthalmopathy (dated by TCRdb to between 2019 and 2020). A note on the overall study: Peripheral blood was collected at initial diagnosis, before any treatment. A discovery cohort of about 96 patients, roughly 40 with Graves' ophthalmopathy and fewer than 65 with stable Graves' hyperthyroidism, was used to find distinguishing TCR V-J signatures. Whether ophthalmopathy could be predicted prospectively was tested in an independent validation cohort made up of some 20 hyperthyroidism patients plus 17 patients who later progressed to ophthalmopathy. In about 6 Graves' hyperthyroidism patients, the study also compared T-cell repertoires from thyroid tissue with T-cell repertoires from blood. According to the paper, TCR Vbeta CDR3 sequencing was carried out on 135 peripheral blood samples, which came from approximately 43 ophthalmopathy, 75 to 80 hyperthyroidism and around 17 progressor patients. The approximately 97 discovery patients were randomly divided into training and test sets at a 7:3 ratio. Once sampling was done, hyperthyroidism patients were given methimazole at a starting dose of 30 mg daily, whereas ophthalmopathy patients were given high-dose intravenous methylprednisolone. The paper as a whole reports these results and caveats: During validation, the model predicted progression to ophthalmopathy a median of about 5.9 months ahead of onset, with almost 71% sensitivity and 72% to 80% specificity. A model built on a 13 V-J signature distinguished ophthalmopathy from stable hyperthyroidism, reaching around 88% sensitivity and 81.08% specificity in cross-validation and 80%/75% in testing. Most expanded thyroid clonotypes (frequency above 0.001) were also detected in blood, a finding suggesting that blood repertoires may reflect thyroid immune responses. Sample size was not statistically predetermined, and investigators were not blinded to group allocation.

From the germline V gene, CDR1 is MDHEN and CDR2 is SYDVKM. From the cysteine up to the phenylalanine, the CDR3 has a length of 12 residues. The entry retains the CDR3 DNA only, 36 bases that are in frame from base 1. The V end loses 5 bases and the J end loses 5 bases, and a stretch of 9 bases separates them. The TCR beta CDR3 regions were amplified from the RNA transcripts. The first round of RT-PCR for the TCR CDR3 was performed with the HTBI primer set and the Qiagen OneStep RT-PCR kit. The libraries were constructed in a second round of multiplex PCR and then size-selected and purified. Libraries were sequenced paired-end with 100 bp reads on an Illumina HiSeq2000. The source study handled its data this way. SOAPnuke was used to process the raw data, with reads discarded if the reads contained adapters or uncalled bases, had a mean Phred below 15, or lacked an exact constant-primer or identifier match. High-quality paired reads were merged using COPE v1.2.5, and each unique nucleotide sequence was defined as a clonotype. MiTCR v1.1 was used to align the clonotypes against IMGT TRBV, TRBD and TRBJ reference segments. Analysis was restricted to V-J combinations with a frequency above 0.0001, which covered about 99% of repertoires. A TCS score was defined as the ratio between F50 (clonal expansion) and ExV (chaos), using BLOSUM62-based TCRdist between CDR3 peptides within each V-J. Welch's t-statistics and random forest reduced 514 V-J features to 10 to 15, which were used in a naive Bayes classifier (R e1071). TCRdb trimmed public reads at Q25 via fastp, called clones via MiXCR and kept in-frame beta chains. CDR3 protein duplicates are merged, each entry listing the most common genes and DNA. These V and J calls originate from TCRdb's pipeline instead of the authors' own analysis. The sample table lists approximately 710,000 distinct CDR3 sequences, around 16% of them with a count of one. Together, the top ten hold roughly a sixth of the sample.

Stable Graves' hyperthyroidism was defined as no progression to ophthalmopathy during 18 months of follow-up. Hyperthyroidism patients were newly diagnosed, with disease duration under 2 months, and aged 18 to 65 years. Patients with uncontrolled infections, other autoimmune diseases, pregnancy or lactation were excluded. Diagnoses were established on the basis of clinical symptoms, serum thyroxine and TRAb, thyroid ultrasound, and orbital computed tomography. PBMCs were isolated from about 9.2 ml of fresh peripheral blood by Ficoll-Paque density gradient centrifugation. Trizol reagent was used to extract total RNA, and RNA quality was then checked on an Agilent 2100 Bioanalyzer. This clonotype was seen many times. Its antigen is unknown. No qualities accompany the bases; no much larger clone lies one base away.

The V and J genes are TRBV28 and TRBJ1-1; TRBD1 is possibly the D segment (5 matching bases). The TCR was taken from a man between 50 and 59 years old with Graves' hyperthyroidism. Sample: blood. The CDR3 corresponds to CASSGRETEAFF. The DNA sequence reads TGTGCCAGCAGTGGCAGGGAAACTGAAGCTTTCTTT. Supplemented by the reference TRBV28 and TRBJ1-1 proteins around the CDR3, the complete variable domain is DVKVTQSSRYLVKRTGEKVFLECVQDMDHENMFWYRQDPGLGLRLIYFSYDVKMKEKGDIPEGYSVSREKKERFSLILESASTNQTSMYLCASSGRETEAFFGQGTRLTVV.